The 26 T cell receptor beta chains reported below all come from one sample, sequenced in a study of response to subunit inactivated influenza vaccine. MiXCR, run by TCRdb on the RT-PCR reads, gives a single entry per CDR3 protein. The data show about 300,000 distinct CDR3 sequences, 22% seen once. Material: PBMCs from blood, obtained 21 months after vaccination. All receptors come from a man aged 45-69 years who received an inactivated influenza vaccine.

The chain is built from TRBV12-3 or TRBV12-4 and TRBJ1-1; 10 nucleotides line up with TRBD1. The CDR3 is made up of 16 amino acids. The V gene end was trimmed by 5 bases and the J gene end by 0 bases; junction bases not matched to a gene: 6. The CDR3 DNA reads TGTGCCAGCAGTAGGACAGGGGGAGAGGTGAACACTGAAGCTTTCTTT. As protein: CASSRTGGEVNTEAFF.

The chain links TRBV28 to TRBJ1-5; possibly TRBD1 for D (5 bases). Between the trimmed V and J ends, which lost 2 bases and 2 bases, there was a span of 10 bases. Germline V gene sequence: CDR1 MDHEN, CDR2 SYDVKM. CDR3 length equals 15 residues. In nucleotides, the CDR3 is TGTGCCAGCAGTTTAAGACAGATTGGCAATCAGCCCCAGCATTTT. Translation: CASSLRQIGNQPQHF.

This clonotype was counted a few times. V usage is TRBV6-2 or TRBV6-3 and J usage is TRBJ2-7; 8 bases fit TRBD1. CDR1 and CDR2 from the germline V gene are MNHEY and SVGEGT. J lost 0 bases, V lost 7 bases, and 5 bases had no gene match. This CDR3 has 14 residues. In nucleotides, the CDR3 is TGTGCCAGCACTAACAGGGGGGTCTCCTACGAGCAGTACTTC. This sequence encodes CASTNRGVSYEQYF.

This chain connects TRBV2 to TRBJ2-5; D remains unclear. V gave up 1 base and J gave up 5 bases, with 17 bases separating them. This CDR3 is built from 16 residues. Germline CDR1 reads SNHLY; CDR2 reads FYNNEI. As DNA, the CDR3 is TGTGCCAGCAGTGAAGAGGGAACAGCCACTGGGGAGACCCAGTACTTC. Protein product: CASSEEGTATGETQYF.

The J gene is TRBJ2-7, the V gene TRBV27; 9 nucleotides match TRBD1. The CDR3 has 14 residues. The trim removed 4 bases at V and 3 bases at J, leaving 4 bases unmatched. Germline V lookup: CDR1 MNHEY, CDR2 SMNVEV (reference sequence). This chain's CDR3 is CASSSGQGIYEQYF. The CDR3 bases are TGTGCCAGCAGTTCGGGACAGGGAATCTACGAGCAGTACTTC.

This clonotype has only a few counts. This sequence joins TRBV5-1 and TRBJ2-3, with D hard to call. The V end lost 2 bases, the J end lost 4 bases, and 14 bases lay between the germline ends. Germline V CDR1 and CDR2: SGHRS, YFSETQ. CDR3 length: 15 amino acids. The DNA of the CDR3 is TGCGCCAGCAGCTTAGATGGGTTGGGCCCAGATACGCAGTATTTT. As protein: CASSLDGLGPDTQYF.

The genes are TRBV12-3 or TRBV12-4 and TRBJ1-6; D gene ambiguous. The CDR3 has 12 amino acids. The V end was cut by 4 bases, the J end by 14 bases, with 12 bases between. CDR3 residues: CASSSTLWALHF. The CDR3 DNA reads TGTGCCAGCAGTTCCACGCTTTGGGCCCTCCACTTT.

This clonotype appeared a few times. This chain connects TRBV6-5 to TRBJ1-5; possible D gene TRBD1, 5 bases. Germline V lookup: CDR1 MNHEY, CDR2 SVGAGI. Trimming pared 2 bases from V and 2 bases from J, leaving 10 bases between. The CDR3 sequence is 15 residues long. The CDR3 DNA reads as TGTGCCAGCAGTTACAGCAGGGTCGGCAATCAGCCCCAGCATTTT. As protein: CASSYSRVGNQPQHF.

This clonotype was observed at least ten times. The V call is TRBV7-2, the J call TRBJ1-1; unclear D gene. The CDR3 is 14 amino acids. Germline V gene data show CDR1 as SGHTA and CDR2 as FQGNSA. V was pared by 7 bases and J by 3 bases, with 15 bases between. The CDR3 bases are TGTGCCAGCAAAACGTGGGCAGGTTACACTGAAGCTTTCTTT. This codes for CASKTWAGYTEAFF.

The chain couples TRBV11-3 to TRBJ2-3; D is uncertain. The CDR3 is made up of 13 amino acids. Germline V gene data show CDR1 as SGHNT and CDR2 as YENEEA. V was shortened by 5 bases and J by 7 bases, with 13 bases between the two germline ends. CDR3 amino acids: CASSLGVFNTQYF. The DNA for the CDR3 is TGTGCCAGCAGCCTAGGAGTGTTTAATACGCAGTATTTT.

The rearrangement uses TRBV7-2 and TRBJ1-2, with 7 bases matching TRBD1. Germline trimming cut 4 bases from V and 4 bases from J; bases unmatched to any gene: 3. Germline CDR1 reads SGHTA; CDR2 reads FQGNSA. This CDR3 spans 13 amino acids. CDR3 nucleotides: TGTGCCAGCAGCTCACAGGGGATCTATGGCTACACCTTC. Its translation: CASSSQGIYGYTF.

This clonotype came up a few times. This chain uses TRBV11-2 with TRBJ1-4; D call uncertain. The CDR3 extends over 15 amino acids. The V gene lost 1 base and the J gene lost 7 bases, with 13 bases spanning the gap. Germline V CDR1 and CDR2: SGHAT, FQNNGV. The CDR3 region is CASSLGTGFGEKLFF. CDR3 sequence (DNA): TGTGCCAGCAGCTTAGGAACGGGGTTTGGTGAAAAACTGTTTTTT.

There are a few counts of this clonotype. The gene calls are TRBV6-5 and TRBJ2-5; 7 bases agree with TRBD1. Trimming cost V 6 bases and J 4 bases; bases outside gene matches: 2. Germline CDR1 and CDR2: MNHEY and SVGAGI. The CDR3 extends over 12 amino acids. The CDR3 nucleotides read TGTGCCAGCAGACAGGGGAGAGAGACCCAGTACTTC. This translates into CASRQGRETQYF.

This chain connects TRBV6-6 to TRBJ1-2; D is perhaps TRBD1 (5 bases). Trimming stripped 4 bases from V and 6 bases from J, with 12 bases between. Germline V gene data show CDR1 as MNHNY and CDR2 as SVGAGI (reference sequence). The CDR3 consists of 13 residues. CDR3: CASSSGPRDGYTF. Here the CDR3 DNA reads TGTGCCAGCAGTTCGGGACCGAGAGATGGCTACACCTTC.

This clonotype was picked up a small number of times. This chain connects TRBV9 to TRBJ2-2, with 11 bases matching TRBD2. The germline CDR1 and CDR2 sequences are SGDLS and YYNGEE. Germline trimming cut 0 bases from V and 3 bases from J; bases unmatched to any gene: 1. This CDR3 has 16 residues. Here the CDR3 DNA reads TGTGCCAGCAGCGTAGCACTAGCGGGAGACACCGGGGAGCTGTTTTTT. This gives the protein CASSVALAGDTGELFF.

This clonotype has at least ten counts. The genes are TRBV20-1 and TRBJ2-7, with D perhaps TRBD1 (6 bases). Germline assignment: CDR1 DFQATT and CDR2 SNEGSKA (reference sequence). V lost 2 bases to trimming and J lost 0 bases, with 14 bases between them. The CDR3 runs to 15 residues. As DNA, the CDR3 is TGCAGTGCTAGAAAGGGACAATTCTTCTCCTACGAGCAGTACTTC. Translated, it gives CSARKGQFFSYEQYF.

This clonotype appeared a few times. The CDR3 sequence: CASSAVLLTNYGYTF. Written as DNA, the CDR3 is TGTGCCAGCAGCGCGGTCTTGCTGACTAACTATGGCTACACCTTC. The rearrangement links TRBV5-5 to TRBJ1-2; D not certain. The CDR3 is made up of 15 amino acids. Germline-derived CDR1 and CDR2 are SGHKS and YYEKEE (reference sequence). V was shortened by 4 bases and J by 0 bases, with 13 bases between the two germline ends.

The chain recombines TRBV4-3 with TRBJ2-1; unclear D gene. CDR3 length equals 14 residues. The germline V gene encodes CDR1 LGHNA and CDR2 YSLEER. V was cut by 2 bases and J by 7 bases, with 12 bases left in between. This CDR3 is CASSQSLVGNEQFF. In DNA, the CDR3 is TGCGCCAGCAGCCAATCTCTAGTTGGGAATGAGCAGTTCTTC.

This clonotype was found a few times. The chain combines TRBV7-2 with TRBJ1-2; a possible D gene is TRBD1 (5 bases). The germline gives CDR1 SGHTA, CDR2 FQGNSA. The V end was cut by 1 base, the J end by 6 bases, with 12 bases between. The CDR3 extends over 14 amino acids. The CDR3 loop is CASSLDGRAHGYTF. CDR3 nucleotides: TGTGCCAGCAGCTTAGACGGCAGGGCCCATGGCTACACCTTC.

A few counts support this clonotype. This rearrangement joins TRBV19 to TRBJ1-2; 7 nucleotides align to TRBD1. Germline values: CDR1 LNHDA, CDR2 SQIVND (reference sequence). V dropped 3 bases and J dropped 3; count of bases not matched to a gene: 4. CDR3 size: 14 residues. The CDR3 loop is CASSIPGTDYGYTF. The CDR3 nucleotides read TGTGCCAGTAGTATCCCCGGGACAGACTATGGCTACACCTTC.

The chain combines TRBV5-8 with TRBJ2-1; tentative D call: TRBD1 (5 bases). V lost 2 bases and J lost 4, with 16 bases in between. CDR1 is SGHTS and CDR2 is YDEGEE in the germline V gene. The CDR3 sequence is 16 residues long. CDR3 in DNA: TGTGCCAGCAGCTTATCCGGCCAGGGTATTTACAATGAGCAGTTCTTC. It specifies CASSLSGQGIYNEQFF. Complete variable domain (other parts from reference TRBV5-8 and TRBJ2-1): EAGVTQSPTHLIKTRGQQATLRCSPISGHTSVYWYQQALGLGLQFLLWYDEGEERNRGNFPPRFSGRQFPNYSSELNVNALELEDSALYLCASSLSGQGIYNEQFFGPGTRLTVL.

This clonotype showed up many times. The chain has TRBV5-1 and TRBJ2-1, with D possibly matching TRBD2 (6 bases). Trimming pared 0 bases from V and 0 bases from J, leaving 7 bases between. This CDR3 has 15 residues. Germline V gene data show CDR1 as SGHRS and CDR2 as YFSETQ. Here the CDR3 DNA reads TGCGCCAGCAGCTTGGCGGGGGTCTCCTACAATGAGCAGTTCTTC. Its translation: CASSLAGVSYNEQFF.

This chain uses TRBV12-3 or TRBV12-4 with TRBJ1-4; TRBD1 agrees at 9 bases. The CDR3 totals 14 residues. V gave up 6 bases and J gave up 8 bases; unmatched junction bases: 7. The CDR3 nucleotides read TGTGCCAGCAGCCCCGGGACAGGGAGGGAAAAACTGTTTTTT. This translates into CASSPGTGREKLFF.

This clonotype was observed a handful of times. J is TRBJ2-1 and V is TRBV6-2 or TRBV6-3; D may correspond to TRBD1 or TRBD2 (6 bases each). Germline assignment: CDR1 MNHEY and CDR2 SVGEGT. Deletions cut 4 bases from V and 7 bases from J, with 8 bases between. The CDR3 loop spans 12 amino acids. The CDR3 spells CASSSGANEQFF. The CDR3 DNA is TGTGCCAGCAGTTCGGGGGCGAATGAGCAGTTCTTC.

The rearrangement uses TRBV9 and TRBJ2-5, with 7 bases fitting TRBD1. Trimming at V came to 1 base and at J to 7 bases, leaving 4 bases not matched to a gene. There are 13 residues in the CDR3. Germline-derived CDR1 and CDR2 are SGDLS and YYNGEE. CDR3 loop: CASSVSTGATQYF. DNA for the CDR3: TGTGCCAGCAGCGTATCCACAGGGGCGACCCAGTACTTC.

This clonotype has a handful of counts. The rearrangement uses TRBV28 and TRBJ1-1; 10 positions match TRBD1. Germline CDR1 MDHEN, CDR2 SYDVKM. The CDR3 is 16 amino acids. Trimming removed 4 bases from V and 6 bases from J; junction bases left unmatched: 11. The CDR3 sequence is CASSSPPGQGRPEAFF. DNA for the CDR3: TGTGCCAGCAGTTCGCCCCCGGGACAGGGGAGGCCTGAAGCTTTCTTT.